This T cell receptor beta chain was identified during a study of metastatic and nonmetastatic thyroid tumors. There were no patients who had received any treatment before thyroid surgery. The CDR3 totals 17 residues. Trimming shortened V by 0 bases and J by 16 bases, and 27 bases separated the two germline ends. Germline CDR1 is LGHNA and CDR2 is YNFKEQ. TCRdb re-clonotyped the PCR reads via MiXCR. The top ten clones hold over 4% of a sample with 31,000 or so clones, approximately 15% of them seen once. This clone was detected ten times or more. The sequenced sample was blood. This chain joins TRBV4-2 and TRBJ1-4; D is unresolved. The sequence was collected from a female donor with papillary thyroid cancer or a benign thyroid nodule (not recorded which). Some clones in this sample may be carry-over from other donors' samples. This CDR3 is CASSQDLGGESYQYPFF. CDR3 bases: TGTGCCAGCAGCCAAGATCTGGGTGGGGAAAGCTACCAGTACCCGTTTTTT.